This TCR beta chain was recovered during a study of blood T cells in healthy people across ages. About the research overall: Template switching retrieved approximately one barcoded beta molecule for each two T cells.

The second PCR ran about 6 to 11 cycles with a sample-barcoded 5' primer and J-beta primers. One entry per CDR3 protein results from TCRdb running MiXCR on the 5' RACE reads. The repertoire holds roughly 730,000 distinct CDR3 sequences, with 56% as singletons. Study findings and constraints: The fall in TCR beta diversity per million T cells was roughly linear with age. Diversity was higher, and naive CD4+ cells more numerous, in long-lived donors than in aged donors. With donor CMV status unknown, expanded clonotype changes were possibly confounded.

V was cut by 1 base and J by 0 bases, with 18 bases left in between. This CDR3 spans 17 amino acids. The V gene's germline CDR1 is DFQATT and CDR2 SNEGSKA (reference sequence). In the case of this clonotype: The antigen is not known.

The V gene is TRBV20-1, the J gene TRBJ1-2, with D possibly being TRBD1 (5 bases). Sequencing was carried out using blood. This clonotype originated in a man aged 40-49 years in good health. The CDR3 DNA follows: TGCAGTGCTAGAGTCCAGGGCGGGCAGACTACTAACTATGGCTACACCTTC. Translation gives CSARVQGGQTTNYGYTF.